The clone carrying this TCR beta chain was picked up a small number of times. MiXCR, run by TCRdb on the 5' RACE reads, gives a single entry per CDR3 protein. Found here are 270,000 or so distinct CDR3 sequences, approximately 16% of them singletons; the top ten hold roughly a fifth. Germline V CDR1 and CDR2: SEHNR, FQNEAQ (reference sequence). Trimming left V 4 bases short and J 7 bases short, with 11 bases between. This CDR3 has 12 residues. These data belong to a study of T-cell memory formation after mild COVID-19. This receptor was identified in a man aged 18 to 29 who had mild COVID-19 (a few samples of this study predate the infection). Cell type and time point are not known. This rearrangement joins TRBV7-9 to TRBJ2-7; D unresolved. Sequencing was carried out using PBMCs or a T cell subset sorted from them (not recorded which). CDR3 sequence reads: CASSSDGREQYF. CDR3 bases: TGTGCCAGCAGCTCGGACGGCAGGGAGCAGTACTTC.